A single sample is the source of the 24 T cell receptor beta chains below, sequenced in a study of cytomegalovirus exposure and HLA in healthy donors (TCRdb year 2017). Library construction relied on the immunoSEQ multiplex PCR assay. For the multiplex PCR, a mixture combining 60 forward primers for TCR Vbeta segments and 13 reverse primers for TCR Jbeta segments was used. TCRdb provides this immuneACCESS table in a form limited to in-frame rearrangements. Some clones are lacking; in checked studies, under half of them reflect an unresolved V gene, and why the rest are absent is not known. This sample lists around 200,000 clones; less than 90% were detected once. The ten largest clones add up to around 0.3% of the sample. Sequencing was done on a sample of PBMCs. The origin of the receptors is a woman aged 25 to 39 in good health and CMV-seronegative.

The chain uses TRBV29-1 and TRBJ2-7, with TRBD1 identical over 9 bases. CDR1 and CDR2 from the germline V gene are SQVTM and ANQGSEA. The CDR3 length is 14 residues. V was pared by 4 bases and J by 1 base, with 5 bases of the junction left unmatched. The CDR3 nucleotides read TGCAGCGTTGGGGTGACAGGGGGATCCTACGAGCAGTACTTC. This translates into CSVGVTGGSYEQYF.

The chain combines TRBV4-2 with TRBJ1-4, with 9 positions matching TRBD1. The CDR3 contains 15 residues. Trimming at V came to 2 bases and at J to 7 bases, leaving 5 bases not matched to a gene. Germline loops: CDR1 LGHNA, CDR2 YNFKEQ. The CDR3 here is CASSQPGTGSEKLFF. The CDR3 bases are TGTGCCAGCAGCCAACCCGGGACAGGGAGTGAAAAACTGTTTTTT.

The CDR3 nucleotides read TGCGCCAGCAGCCACCCCATGGCTGGCTCCCAAGAGACCCAGTACTTC. Encoded protein: CASSHPMAGSQETQYF. V is TRBV4-1 and J is TRBJ2-5; D is unresolved. V was clipped by 3 bases and J by 1 base, with 15 bases between them. The CDR3 is 16 amino acids. CDR1 is MGHRA, CDR2 YSYEKL, per germline.

This clone was counted only a few times. The chain joins TRBV5-1 to TRBJ2-2; no clear D gene. CDR3 size: 14 residues. V dropped 3 bases and J dropped 1 base, with 7 bases sitting between them. CDR1 is SGHRS and CDR2 is YFSETQ in the germline V gene. The CDR3 loop reads CASSYGLNTGELFF. DNA of the CDR3: TGCGCCAGCAGCTACGGTCTGAACACCGGGGAGCTGTTTTTT.

V is TRBV28 and J is TRBJ1-2, with D possibly matching TRBD1 (6 bases). The length of the CDR3 is 13 residues. The V end was cut by 6 bases, the J end by 6 bases, with 14 bases between. Germline values: CDR1 MDHEN, CDR2 SYDVKM. The CDR3 is CASRLQGFDGYTF. DNA for the CDR3: TGTGCCAGCAGACTACAGGGATTTGATGGCTACACCTTC.

This chain connects TRBV7-9 to TRBJ2-1; D possibly corresponds to TRBD2 (6 bases). The length of the CDR3 is 13 residues. V lost 5 bases and J lost 10, with 15 bases in between. Per germline, CDR1 SEHNR and CDR2 FQNEAQ (reference sequence). In DNA form, the CDR3 reads TGTGCCAGCAGCCCGGAGGGAGGTATCGAGCAGTTCTTC. It codes for CASSPEGGIEQFF.

The CDR3 protein is CSVSVGGATEAFF. CDR3 DNA: TGCAGCGTTAGTGTAGGGGGTGCGACTGAAGCTTTCTTT. J is TRBJ1-1 and V is TRBV29-1; TRBD1 might be the D (6 bases). The CDR3 runs 13 residues. Trimming cost V 5 bases and J 5 bases, with 15 bases left between them. Germline lookup yields CDR1 SQVTM and CDR2 ANQGSEA.

The rearrangement joins TRBV5-1 to TRBJ2-3; 11 nucleotides align to TRBD2. Germline trimming cut 8 bases from V and 4 bases from J; bases unmatched to any gene: 12. The CDR3 has 16 residues. Germline V lookup: CDR1 SGHRS, CDR2 YFSETQ. CDR3 protein: CASSDQPGLAADTQYF. The CDR3 bases are TGCGCCAGTTCCGACCAGCCGGGACTAGCGGCAGATACGCAGTATTTT.

The V and J genes are TRBV19 and TRBJ1-2; D gene uncertain. Germline CDR1 reads LNHDA; CDR2 reads SQIVND (reference sequence). V shed 3 bases and J shed 1 base, with 12 bases lying between them. The CDR3 loop spans 15 amino acids. In DNA, the CDR3 is TGTGCCAGTAGTATGTTGGGTTCGGGTAACTATGGCTACACCTTC. Its translation is CASSMLGSGNYGYTF.

This clone was detected once. The chain employs TRBV28 and TRBJ1-4; D gene unclear. The CDR3 consists of 16 residues. Germline V gives CDR1 MDHEN, CDR2 SYDVKM. V was clipped by 7 bases and J by 5 bases, with 20 bases between them. CDR3 amino acids: CASTSISLRRNEKLFF. CDR3 nucleotide sequence: TGTGCCAGCACCTCTATCTCGTTGCGGAGGAATGAAAAACTGTTTTTT.

This clone was counted only a few times. The chain combines TRBV2 with TRBJ1-4; tentative D call: TRBD1 (5 bases). V lost 6 bases to trimming and J lost 8 bases, with 10 bases between them. CDR1 and CDR2 (germline): SNHLY, FYNNEI. The CDR3 covers 12 residues. The CDR3 loop is CASSERTEKLFF. As DNA, the CDR3 is TGTGCCAGCAGCGAGAGGACAGAAAAACTGTTTTTT.

This chain connects TRBV5-4 to TRBJ2-1; D perhaps matches TRBD1 (5 bases). CDR3 length: 14 residues. V was trimmed by 3 bases and J by 5 bases, leaving 12 bases between them. The germline gives CDR1 SGHNT, CDR2 YYREEE (reference sequence). The CDR3 loop reads CASSWMGRNNEQFF. CDR3 DNA: TGTGCCAGCAGCTGGATGGGGCGAAACAATGAGCAGTTCTTC.

This clone was seen a few times. The chain combines TRBV4-1 with TRBJ1-4; possible D gene TRBD1, 5 bases. This CDR3 has 16 amino acids. The V gene's germline CDR1 is MGHRA and CDR2 YSYEKL. V shed 1 base and J shed 8 bases, with 17 bases lying between them. CDR3 sequence reads: CASSQGAGARKEKLFF. The CDR3 coding sequence is TGCGCCAGCAGCCAAGGTGCTGGGGCTAGGAAGGAAAAACTGTTTTTT.

The rearrangement links TRBV9 to TRBJ2-1, with a weak D call TRBD1 (6 bases). CDR1 and CDR2 from the germline V gene are SGDLS and YYNGEE. The CDR3 totals 15 residues. V was shortened by 0 bases and J by 7 bases, with 14 bases between the two germline ends. CDR3 region: CASSVVAAQGNEQFF. CDR3 DNA: TGTGCCAGCAGCGTAGTGGCGGCCCAGGGGAATGAGCAGTTCTTC.

This sequence joins TRBV4-2 and TRBJ2-3; 12 nucleotides line up with TRBD2. CDR1 and CDR2 (germline): LGHNA, YNFKEQ. The CDR3 has 16 residues. Germline trimming cut 1 base from V and 3 bases from J; bases unmatched to any gene: 2. The CDR3 sequence is CASSQGTSGKTDTQYF. The CDR3 DNA follows: TGTGCCAGCAGCCAAGGGACTAGCGGGAAGACAGATACGCAGTATTTT.

The V gene is TRBV5-1, the J gene TRBJ1-1, with D uncertain. With 0 bases removed from V and 3 bases from J, the gap between germline ends came to 6 bases. Germline loops: CDR1 SGHRS, CDR2 YFSETQ. The CDR3 runs 13 residues. The CDR3 loop reads CASSLDSHTEAFF. In DNA, the CDR3 is TGCGCCAGCAGCTTGGACAGTCACACTGAAGCTTTCTTT.

The V gene is TRBV6-1, the J gene TRBJ1-2, with 8 bases fitting TRBD1. The CDR3 loop spans 15 amino acids. V shed 0 bases and J 8 bases; nucleotides not matched to a gene: 8. The germline V gene has CDR1 MNHNS and CDR2 SASEGT. CDR3 amino acids: CASSEAPQGERGYTF. CDR3 nucleotide sequence: TGTGCCAGCAGTGAAGCGCCACAGGGGGAAAGGGGCTACACCTTC.

The chain uses TRBV5-1 and TRBJ2-7, with TRBD1 matching 9 bases. The CDR3 loop spans 16 amino acids. V lost 4 bases, J lost 0 bases, and 8 bases stayed unmatched. Germline CDR1 and CDR2: SGHRS and YFSETQ. The CDR3 DNA reads TGCGCCAGCAGCGGAGGCAGGACAGGGGCCTCCTACGAGCAGTACTTC. Encoded protein: CASSGGRTGASYEQYF.

The V call is TRBV6-1, the J call TRBJ2-3, with D possibly TRBD1 on 5 matching bases. Trimming stripped 6 bases from V and 4 bases from J, with 8 bases between. The CDR3 spans 12 residues. CDR1 and CDR2 (germline): MNHNS, SASEGT. The CDR3 reads CASSPTADTQYF. For the CDR3, the DNA is TGTGCCAGCAGCCCGACAGCAGATACGCAGTATTTT.

V usage is TRBV6-5 and J usage is TRBJ2-1, with D unclear. The V end was cut by 2 bases, the J end by 1 base, with 9 bases between. The CDR3 runs 15 residues. Germline V CDR1 and CDR2: MNHEY, SVGAGI. This CDR3 reads CASSYDGYSYNEQFF. The CDR3, as DNA: TGTGCCAGCAGTTACGACGGGTATTCCTACAATGAGCAGTTCTTC.

This chain joins TRBV28 and TRBJ1-5; D may be TRBD1 (6 bases). Germline V gene sequence: CDR1 MDHEN, CDR2 SYDVKM. The germline V and J ends were trimmed by 2 bases and 0 bases, with 14 bases remaining between them. The CDR3 runs 17 residues. This chain's CDR3 is CASSLAGGLNSNQPQHF. The CDR3 nucleotides read TGTGCCAGCAGTTTAGCGGGGGGCCTGAATAGCAATCAGCCCCAGCATTTT.

V is TRBV6-1 and J is TRBJ2-1; D not resolved. This CDR3 spans 15 amino acids. CDR1 is MNHNS, CDR2 SASEGT, per germline. The V gene lost 6 bases and the J gene lost 0 bases, with 12 bases spanning the gap. CDR3 bases: TGTGCCAGCAGCGCCAATGGGCGCTCCTACAATGAGCAGTTCTTC. Residues: CASSANGRSYNEQFF.

The rearrangement links TRBV12-5 to TRBJ2-1, with 9 bases fitting TRBD1. V dropped 7 bases and J dropped 2; count of bases not matched to a gene: 6. The CDR3 runs to 15 residues. Per the germline V gene, CDR1 is LGHNT and CDR2 is FRNRAP. CDR3 DNA sequence: TGTGCTAGTGCCCTGGGGACAGGGCCCTACAATGAGCAGTTCTTC. Amino acid sequence: CASALGTGPYNEQFF. The full variable domain, completed using reference TRBV12-5 and TRBJ2-1, is DARVTQTPRHKVTEMGQEVTMRCQPILGHNTVFWYRQTMMQGLELLAYFRNRAPLDDSGMPKDRFSAEMPDATLATLKIQPSEPRDSAVYFCASALGTGPYNEQFFGPGTRLTVL.

The chain has TRBV15 and TRBJ2-2; 8 positions match TRBD2. After removal of 0 bases from V and 7 bases from J, the junction contained 7 bases not matched to a gene. Germline assignment: CDR1 LNHNV and CDR2 YYDKDF (reference sequence). The CDR3 length is 16 residues. Here the CDR3 reads CATSRDQAGAGGELFF. CDR3 DNA: TGTGCCACCAGCAGAGATCAAGCGGGAGCTGGCGGGGAGCTGTTTTTT.